The present T cell receptor (beta chain) was sequenced within a study of cytomegalovirus exposure and HLA in healthy donors. The study's findings and limits: Near-uniform donor sequencing depth was presumed by presence/absence analyses. The sole available immune exposure information was CMV serostatus. Using a false discovery rate of 0.05, a later analysis showed that fewer than 20,000 TCR beta sequences were associated with HLA alleles.

With 0 bases removed from V and 1 base from J, the gap between germline ends came to 11 bases. CDR1 and CDR2 from the germline V gene are SGHRS and YFSETQ. The CDR3 is 15 residues long. On this clone: Its antigen is undetermined.

Primers: 60 Vbeta forward and 13 Jbeta reverse. In the original processing: An analysis that came later counted roughly 87 million unique TCR beta chains, around 10 million shared. This table comes from immunoSEQ multiplex PCR, and its TCRdb copy is limited to in-frame clones, with some not included. V, J and clone size derive from that table, while D and trimming were established from the DNA sequence. The sample holds under 150,000 clones, approximately 86% seen once. The sequence derives from a boy younger than 18 in good health and CMV-seronegative. Sequencing input: PBMCs. The chain recombines TRBV5-1 with TRBJ2-7; the D is unclear. The CDR3 region is CASSLATGDSYEQYF. CDR3 in DNA: TGCGCCAGCAGCTTGGCCACCGGTGATTCCTACGAGCAGTACTTC.